What follows are 21 T cell receptor beta chains derived from one specimen sequenced in a study of blood T cell repertoires in COVID-19. Here immunoSEQ multiplex PCR was the method, and the copy in TCRdb shows in-frame clones only, minus some. The sample carries 200,000 or so clones, 88% recorded once. Material: PBMCs or T cells enriched from blood (not recorded which). These TCRs come from a young woman who had been exposed to COVID-19.

This clone was seen only a few times. The gene calls are TRBV3-1 (or the pseudogene TRBV3-2) and TRBJ2-5; D uncertain. The germline V and J ends were trimmed by 1 base and 5 bases, with 5 bases remaining between them. The CDR3 length is 12 residues. CDR1 LGHDT and CDR2 YNNKEL come from the germline V gene (reference sequence). CDR3: CASSQVQETQYF. In DNA form, the CDR3 reads TGTGCCAGCAGCCAAGTACAGGAGACCCAGTACTTC.

The chain carries TRBV7-8 and TRBJ1-2, with 9 bases aligning to TRBD1. V lost 1 base and J lost 7; bases outside the gene matches: 10. Germline CDR1 is SGHVS and CDR2 is FQNEAQ. CDR3 length: 16 amino acids. This chain's CDR3 is CASSLGNHRGRVGYTF. CDR3 DNA: TGTGCCAGCAGCTTAGGGAACCACAGGGGGCGGGTTGGCTACACCTTC.

The CDR3 region is CASSDRDGYTF. The CDR3 coding sequence is TGTGCCAGCAGCGACAGGGACGGCTACACCTTC. The chain couples TRBV7-9 to TRBJ1-2, with 7 nucleotides matching TRBD1. CDR1 and CDR2 (germline): SEHNR, FQNEAQ (reference sequence). V gave up 5 bases and J gave up 8 bases; unmatched junction bases: 2. CDR3 length: 11 amino acids.

The chain recombines TRBV7-9 with TRBJ2-1; 9 positions agree with TRBD1. Germline V gene data show CDR1 as SEHNR and CDR2 as FQNEAQ (reference sequence). V was pared by 5 bases and J by 3 bases, with 8 bases of the junction left unmatched. The CDR3 sequence is 16 residues long. CDR3 sequence: CASSRNGTGLYNEQFF. CDR3 coding DNA: TGTGCCAGCAGCCGAAATGGGACAGGGCTCTACAATGAGCAGTTCTTC. Variable domain in full (rest from reference TRBV7-9 and TRBJ2-1): DTGVSQNPRHKITKRGQNVTFRCDPISEHNRLYWYRQTLGQGPEFLTYFQNEAQLEKSRLLSDRFSAERPKGSFSTLEIQRTEQGDSAMYLCASSRNGTGLYNEQFFGPGTRLTVL.

This rearrangement joins TRBV14 to TRBJ1-6; tentative D call: TRBD1 (6 bases). The length of the CDR3 is 15 residues. V was shortened by 0 bases and J by 10 bases, with 13 bases between the two germline ends. Germline V CDR1 and CDR2: SGHDN, FVKESK. The CDR3 here is CASSQDWYRESPLHF. Written as DNA, the CDR3 is TGTGCCAGCAGCCAAGATTGGTACAGGGAATCACCCCTCCACTTT.

This clone has a single count. The J gene is TRBJ1-1, the V gene TRBV6-2 or TRBV6-3; D might be TRBD1 (5 bases). Germline V CDR1 and CDR2: MNHEY, SVGEGT. V was cut by 2 bases and J by 3 bases, with 10 bases left in between. CDR3 length equals 14 residues. CDR3: CASSYRSGYTEAFF. As DNA, the CDR3 is TGTGCCAGCAGTTACAGGTCAGGGTACACTGAAGCTTTCTTT.

Here the CDR3 reads CASSVDIYGYTF. CDR3 bases: TGTGCCAGCAGTGTCGACATTTATGGCTACACCTTC. The V gene is TRBV12-3 or TRBV12-4, the J gene TRBJ1-2; D is undetermined. The V end lost 5 bases, the J end lost 5 bases, and 9 bases lay between the germline ends. The CDR3 consists of 12 residues.

The chain joins TRBV6-5 to TRBJ1-2; D is ambiguous. The CDR3 sequence is 12 residues long. With 8 bases removed from V and 4 bases from J, the gap between germline ends came to 11 bases. Germline V gene lookup returns CDR1 MNHEY and CDR2 SVGAGI. The CDR3 spells CASHPGGYGYTF. The DNA of the CDR3 is TGTGCCAGCCATCCTGGCGGCTATGGCTACACCTTC.

The rearrangement links TRBV11-3 to TRBJ2-2, with D possibly being TRBD2 (5 bases). V lost 8 bases and J 0 bases, leaving 10 bases between the germline ends. CDR1 and CDR2 (germline): SGHNT, YENEEA. The CDR3 length is 14 residues. The CDR3 spells CASEGRSNTGELFF. The DNA of the CDR3 is TGTGCCAGCGAGGGCAGATCGAACACCGGGGAGCTGTTTTTT.

This sequence joins TRBV9 and TRBJ2-1; D may be TRBD1 (6 bases). Per the germline V gene, CDR1 is SGDLS and CDR2 is YYNGEE. The CDR3 covers 17 residues. The V end was cut by 0 bases, the J end by 8 bases, with 21 bases between. The CDR3 spells CASSVGGRQGIGYEQFF. In nucleotides, the CDR3 is TGTGCCAGCAGCGTAGGTGGTCGGCAGGGGATTGGTTATGAGCAGTTCTTC.

The gene calls are TRBV6-5 and TRBJ1-1; D perhaps matches TRBD1 (6 bases). V was trimmed by 6 bases and J by 5 bases, leaving 16 bases between them. This CDR3 contains 14 residues. CDR1 and CDR2 (germline): MNHEY, SVGAGI. CDR3 DNA: TGTGCCAGCAGAAGAGCAGGGGACGGAACTGAAGCTTTCTTT. Its protein product is CASRRAGDGTEAFF.

The chain couples TRBV3-1 (or the pseudogene TRBV3-2) to TRBJ1-1; D is unclear. Trimming removed 4 bases at V and 1 base at J, with 7 bases between. The CDR3 contains 13 residues. Looked up from germline, CDR1 is LGHDT and CDR2 is YNNKEL (reference sequence). The CDR3 is CASSPSGNTEAFF. In DNA, the CDR3 is TGTGCCAGCAGCCCATCAGGGAACACTGAAGCTTTCTTT.

The rearrangement uses TRBV18 and TRBJ1-1; 8 bases are shared with TRBD1. CDR1 KGHSH and CDR2 LQKENI come from the germline V gene. This CDR3 contains 15 residues. J lost 7 bases, V lost 2 bases, and 9 bases had no gene match. The chain's CDR3 is CASSPSGGASNEAFF. The DNA of the CDR3 is TGTGCCAGCTCACCATCAGGGGGCGCATCCAATGAAGCTTTCTTT.

J is TRBJ2-7 and V is TRBV5-1; TRBD2 matches 8 bases. Trimming cost V 3 bases and J 2 bases; bases outside gene matches: 10. The CDR3 runs 16 residues. Per germline, CDR1 SGHRS and CDR2 YFSETQ. The CDR3 DNA is TGCGCCAGCAGCTCCACCTTAAGCGGGAGAGCCTACGAGCAGTACTTC. Amino acid sequence: CASSSTLSGRAYEQYF.

This chain links TRBV5-6 with TRBJ1-2; the match to TRBD1 covers 11 bases. This CDR3 spans 17 amino acids. V was pared by 4 bases and J by 3 bases, with 11 bases of the junction left unmatched. CDR1 and CDR2 (germline): SGHDT, YYEEEE. CDR3 DNA: TGTGCCAGCAGCGCCGGACAGGGGGCGTTAGGGGACTATGGCTACACCTTC. Translated, it gives CASSAGQGALGDYGYTF. Based on the CDR3 plus reference TRBV5-6 and TRBJ1-2, the full variable domain is DAGVTQSPTHLIKTRGQQVTLRCSPKSGHDTVSWYQQALGQGPQFIFQYYEEEERQRGNFPDRFSGHQFPNYSSELNVNALLLGDSALYLCASSAGQGALGDYGYTFGSGTRLTVV.

The chain employs TRBV6-5 and TRBJ1-2; 8 bases are a match to TRBD1. This CDR3 contains 13 residues. With 5 bases clipped from V and 3 bases from J, the junction kept 2 bases outside the gene matches. Germline CDR1 is MNHEY and CDR2 is SVGAGI. The CDR3 reads CASSRQGHYGYTF. The CDR3 bases are TGTGCCAGCAGTCGACAGGGGCACTATGGCTACACCTTC.

This sequence joins TRBV6-5 and TRBJ2-2; 7 nucleotides agree with TRBD1. CDR3 length: 15 residues. Germline CDR1 MNHEY, CDR2 SVGAGI. J gave up 4 bases and V 0 bases, and 2 bases lay outside the gene matches. The DNA of the CDR3 is TGTGCCAGCAGTTACTCTAGGGGGCCCACCGGGGAGCTGTTTTTT. It is translated as CASSYSRGPTGELFF.

This clone was seen a few times. The chain couples TRBV27 to TRBJ2-2; a weak D match, TRBD2 (6 bases). This CDR3 contains 13 residues. V lost 8 bases and J 5 bases, leaving 12 bases between the germline ends. The V gene's germline CDR1 is MNHEY and CDR2 SMNVEV (reference sequence). CDR3 amino acids: CASSWRGTGELFF. Written as DNA, the CDR3 is TGTGCCAGCTCTTGGAGGGGAACCGGGGAGCTGTTTTTT.

CDR3 nucleotide sequence: TGTGCCAGCAGCGTGGAGGACAGGGGAAGGGGTAACTATGGCTACACCTTC. Its protein is CASSVEDRGRGNYGYTF. This chain links TRBV9 with TRBJ1-2; TRBD1 matches at 9 bases. With 2 bases clipped from V and 1 base from J, the junction kept 9 bases outside the gene matches. The CDR3 has 17 amino acids. Germline V gives CDR1 SGDLS, CDR2 YYNGEE.

The sample holds a few counts of this clone. The V and J genes are TRBV3-1 (or the pseudogene TRBV3-2) and TRBJ2-7, with D maybe TRBD2 (6 bases). V lost 1 base, J lost 3 bases, and 10 bases lay in between. CDR3 length: 14 amino acids. Germline V gene data show CDR1 as LGHDT and CDR2 as YNNKEL (reference sequence). The CDR3 protein is CASSQVASDYEQYF. CDR3 nucleotides: TGTGCCAGCAGCCAAGTCGCTAGCGACTACGAGCAGTACTTC.

This clone has a handful of counts. J is TRBJ1-2 and V is TRBV6-2 or TRBV6-3; D may be TRBD1 (5 bases). V lost 0 bases, J lost 8 bases, and 13 bases lay in between. This CDR3 has 14 amino acids. Germline assignment: CDR1 MNHEY and CDR2 SVGEGT. CDR3 protein: CASSYSGASIGYTF. Here the CDR3 DNA reads TGTGCCAGCAGTTACTCTGGGGCGAGCATCGGCTACACCTTC.